The 28 T cell receptor beta chains reported below all come from one sample, sequenced in a study of CD8 T cells in ankylosing spondylitis. TCRdb itself ran the 5' RACE reads through MiXCR, one entry per CDR3 protein. The data hold around 88,000 distinct CDR3 sequences, with about 9.1% observed a single time. Sequencing input: blood, either unsorted or a sorted T cell fraction (not recorded which). These receptors were collected from a male donor with ankylosing spondylitis or in good health (not recorded which).

This clonotype came up many times. The chain uses TRBV5-1 and TRBJ2-7; 11 bases agree with TRBD1. This CDR3 has 16 amino acids. The germline CDR1 and CDR2 sequences are SGHRS and YFSETQ. V was clipped by 1 base and J by 5 bases; unmatched bases: 8. CDR3 amino acids: CASSLFGTGGIDEQYF. The CDR3 nucleotides are TGCGCCAGCAGCTTGTTTGGGACAGGGGGTATCGACGAGCAGTACTTC.

This clonotype was counted many times. V is TRBV15 and J is TRBJ2-2; weak D call: TRBD1 (5 bases). The germline gives CDR1 LNHNV, CDR2 YYDKDF (reference sequence). The CDR3 consists of 16 residues. V lost 0 bases and J lost 6, with 14 bases in between. In DNA, the CDR3 is TGTGCCACCAGCAGAGAAGCCCAGGGTGGGGCCGGGGAGCTGTTTTTT. It codes for CATSREAQGGAGELFF.

This clonotype was found many times. This chain uses TRBV12-3 or TRBV12-4 with TRBJ2-1; 9 bases align to TRBD2. The junction had 13 bases not matched to a gene; V was cut back by 0 bases and J by 7 bases. The CDR3 is made up of 18 amino acids. CDR3 in amino acids: CASSLAPSAGGLGNEQFF. The CDR3 nucleotides read TGTGCCAGCAGTTTAGCCCCCTCCGCGGGGGGGCTAGGAAATGAGCAGTTCTTC.

This clonotype was counted many times. The chain employs TRBV14 and TRBJ2-7; a possible D gene is TRBD2 (7 bases). The germline gives CDR1 SGHDN, CDR2 FVKESK. With 3 bases removed from V and 10 bases from J, the gap between germline ends came to 25 bases. The CDR3 extends over 16 amino acids. The CDR3 DNA reads TGTGCCAGCAGCCATCCCTTGGACGGGGGGCACCCTACACAGTACTTC. As protein: CASSHPLDGGHPTQYF.

This clonotype showed up many times. This rearrangement joins TRBV27 to TRBJ2-7; D might be TRBD1 (5 bases). The length of the CDR3 is 14 residues. The V gene lost 2 bases and the J gene lost 4 bases, with 12 bases spanning the gap. Per the germline V gene, CDR1 is MNHEY and CDR2 is SMNVEV (reference sequence). Here the CDR3 reads CASSLRGSLYEQYF. CDR3 nucleotide sequence: TGTGCCAGCAGTTTAAGGGGATCACTTTACGAGCAGTACTTC.

At least ten counts were recorded for this clonotype. The chain joins TRBV7-6 to TRBJ2-7; D possibly matches TRBD1 or TRBD2 (5 bases each). This CDR3 is 14 amino acids long. CDR1 is SGHVS, CDR2 FNYEAQ, per germline. Trimming stripped 3 bases from V and 6 bases from J, with 15 bases between. The CDR3 DNA is TGTGCCAGCAGCTTTACCGGGACGACTCCCGAGCAGTACTTC. Protein product: CASSFTGTTPEQYF.

This clonotype was observed at least ten times. This chain connects TRBV29-1 to TRBJ2-1, with D uncertain. The V end was cut by 7 bases, the J end by 6 bases, with 19 bases between. The CDR3 consists of 14 residues. Germline V lookup: CDR1 SQVTM, CDR2 ANQGSEA. CDR3 sequence reads: CSAMSRSGTNEQFF. The CDR3 DNA reads as TGCAGCGCCATGAGCAGGTCAGGTACCAATGAGCAGTTCTTC.

This clonotype was found many times. The CDR3 coding sequence is TGTGCCAGCAGTTTTGGGGGCCGCAGCAATCAGCCCCAGCATTTT. It translates to CASSFGGRSNQPQHF. The chain links TRBV28 to TRBJ1-5; the D gene is possibly TRBD1 (6 bases). Germline CDR1 is MDHEN and CDR2 is SYDVKM. This CDR3 has 15 amino acids. Trimming shortened V by 3 bases and J by 1 base, and 10 bases separated the two germline ends.

The chain carries TRBV7-2 and TRBJ1-1; D remains unclear. The V end lost 4 bases, the J end lost 0 bases, and 18 bases lay between the germline ends. The germline CDR1 and CDR2 sequences are SGHTA and FQGNSA. The CDR3 loop spans 17 amino acids. Here the CDR3 DNA reads TGTGCCAGCAGCTCCATCCGGGCTAAGGGTCTGAACACTGAAGCTTTCTTT. This codes for CASSSIRAKGLNTEAFF.

As to this clonotype: A much larger clone sits a single nucleotide away, making a read error possible. The genes are TRBV3-1 and TRBJ2-7; possible D gene TRBD2, 5 bases. This CDR3 is built from 15 residues. Germline V gene lookup returns CDR1 LGHDT and CDR2 YNNKEL (reference sequence). CDR3 residues: CTSSQAPGNPYEQYF. The DNA for the CDR3 is TGTACCAGCAGCCAAGCCCCGGGGAACCCCTACGAGCAGTACTTC.

This clonotype was detected only a few times. One end of the junction fails to match germline, which may point to a read error. The gene calls are TRBV6-4 and TRBJ1-1; D is undetermined. This CDR3 comprises 18 residues. Per the germline V gene, CDR1 is MRHNA and CDR2 is SNTAGT. CDR3 in DNA: TGTACCAGCAGTCACCGAGCATTCACCGGGTCTACTAACACTGAAGCTTTCTTT. It is translated as CTSSHRAFTGSTNTEAFF.

This clonotype was counted ten times or more. This chain connects TRBV5-8 to TRBJ2-3; a possible D gene is TRBD1 (5 bases). V shed 7 bases and J shed 7 bases, with 7 bases lying between them. The CDR3 runs to 10 residues. Germline loops: CDR1 SGHTS, CDR2 YDEGEE. CDR3 sequence (DNA): TGTGCCAGCCGACAGAATACGCAGTATTTT. Amino acid sequence: CASRQNTQYF.

This clonotype was counted at least ten times. The rearrangement links TRBV12-3 or TRBV12-4 to TRBJ2-5; possible D gene TRBD2, 5 bases. The length of the CDR3 is 14 residues. V shed 4 bases and J shed 1 base, with 10 bases lying between them. The CDR3 DNA is TGTGCCAGCAGTTCAGCTAGCCCCCAAGAGACCCAGTACTTC. It is translated as CASSSASPQETQYF.

The sample holds many counts of this clonotype. The chain combines TRBV3-1 with TRBJ2-1; D possibly corresponds to TRBD1 (5 bases). The CDR3 contains 15 residues. Germline CDR1 is LGHDT and CDR2 is YNNKEL (reference sequence). Trimming took off 0 bases at V and 5 bases at J, with 11 bases between the two ends. CDR3 sequence (DNA): TGTGCCAGCAGCCAAGATGCAGGGCAGCACAATGAGCAGTTCTTC. It yields the protein CASSQDAGQHNEQFF.

This clonotype was recorded many times. The chain employs TRBV7-6 and TRBJ2-7; D not resolved. This CDR3 comprises 13 residues. V lost 2 bases and J 0 bases, leaving 5 bases between the germline ends. Germline values: CDR1 SGHVS, CDR2 FNYEAQ. In DNA form, the CDR3 reads TGTGCCAGCAGCTTAACCAGCTCCTACGAGCAGTACTTC. It specifies CASSLTSSYEQYF.

This clonotype was observed many times. The gene calls are TRBV24-1 and TRBJ2-3, with 10 bases that match TRBD1. The J segment lost 5 bases and the V segment lost 1 base, leaving 2 bases of the junction unmatched. The CDR3 is 15 amino acids. CDR1 and CDR2 from the germline V gene are KGHDR and SFDVKD. CDR3 DNA sequence: TGTGCCACCAGTGATTTCGGGACAGGGGTAGATACGCAGTATTTT. Its translation is CATSDFGTGVDTQYF.

This clonotype was seen ten or more times. The gene calls are TRBV5-8 and TRBJ2-1; D is uncertain. Deletions cut 3 bases from V and 10 bases from J, with 8 bases between. The CDR3 loop spans 11 amino acids. Germline V gives CDR1 SGHTS, CDR2 YDEGEE. For the CDR3, the DNA is TGTGCCAGCAGCTCCTTTGGGGAGCAGTTCTTC. This encodes CASSSFGEQFF.

This clonotype was observed at least ten times. The chain uses TRBV5-1 and TRBJ2-3, with D tentatively TRBD2 (6 bases). The CDR3 totals 15 residues. Germline CDR1 SGHRS, CDR2 YFSETQ. Trimming removed 3 bases at V and 2 bases at J, with 13 bases between. CDR3 sequence reads: CASSSDYKNTDTQYF. The CDR3 bases are TGCGCCAGCAGCTCGGACTATAAGAACACAGATACGCAGTATTTT.

There are many counts of this clonotype. The CDR3 sequence: CASSAGPSSERAQYF. In DNA form, the CDR3 reads TGTGCCAGCAGCGCCGGGCCCTCATCTGAGAGGGCCCAGTACTTC. This chain uses TRBV9 with TRBJ2-5, with D perhaps TRBD2 (5 bases). V dropped 3 bases and J dropped 9 bases, with 21 bases sitting between them. The CDR3 has 15 amino acids. CDR1 and CDR2 from the germline V gene are SGDLS and YYNGEE.

This clonotype was seen repeatedly, ten times or more. The CDR3 spells CSASSGTNQPQHF. CDR3 nucleotides: TGCAGTGCTAGTTCAGGGACCAATCAGCCCCAGCATTTT. The chain has TRBV20-1 and TRBJ1-5; tentatively, D is TRBD1 (5 bases). The germline V and J ends were trimmed by 3 bases and 3 bases, with 9 bases remaining between them. Germline CDR1 is DFQATT and CDR2 is SNEGSKA (reference sequence). The CDR3 length is 13 residues.

This clonotype was counted at least ten times. The gene calls are TRBV27 and TRBJ2-7; TRBD1 matches 9 bases. The V gene's germline CDR1 is MNHEY and CDR2 SMNVEV (reference sequence). V shed 4 bases and J 3 bases; nucleotides not matched to a gene: 4. The CDR3 totals 14 residues. The CDR3 spells CASSSDRGHYEQYF. As DNA, the CDR3 is TGTGCCAGCAGTTCGGACAGGGGACACTACGAGCAGTACTTC.

This clonotype has a count of ten or more. The rearrangement joins TRBV28 to TRBJ1-5, with TRBD1 identical over 8 bases. Germline CDR1 and CDR2: MDHEN and SYDVKM. The trim removed 6 bases at V and 1 base at J, leaving 2 bases unmatched. The CDR3 is 14 residues long. CDR3: CASRTGASNQPQHF. The CDR3 DNA is TGTGCCAGCAGGACAGGGGCGAGCAATCAGCCCCAGCATTTT.

This clonotype was counted ten times or more. This chain joins TRBV6-2 or TRBV6-3 and TRBJ2-7; possible D gene TRBD2, 5 bases. Trimming left V 6 bases short and J 0 bases short, with 6 bases between. Germline assignment: CDR1 MNHEY and CDR2 SVGEGT. CDR3 length: 12 amino acids. The CDR3 region is CASSGVSYEQYF. CDR3 bases: TGTGCCAGCAGCGGGGTCTCCTACGAGCAGTACTTC.

This clonotype is termed medium-sized. This sequence joins TRBV20-1 and TRBJ2-5; D not certain. In germline, CDR1 is DFQATT, CDR2 SNEGSKA (reference sequence). With 1 base removed from V and 5 bases from J, the gap between germline ends came to 8 bases. CDR3 length: 12 amino acids. In DNA, the CDR3 is TGCAGTGCTAGAGGACTTTCGGAGACCCAGTACTTC. It codes for CSARGLSETQYF.

The chain couples TRBV11-2 to TRBJ1-2; tentative D call: TRBD1 (6 bases). Germline CDR1 reads SGHAT; CDR2 reads FQNNGV. The CDR3 totals 18 residues. The V end was cut by 0 bases, the J end by 8 bases, with 25 bases between. The CDR3 protein is CASSLEIASNRALQGYTF. The CDR3, as DNA: TGTGCCAGCAGCTTAGAAATAGCTAGTAACAGGGCCCTCCAGGGCTACACCTTC.

The rearrangement links TRBV7-9 to TRBJ2-3, with D perhaps matching TRBD1 (5 bases). This CDR3 is 17 amino acids long. With 0 bases removed from V and 0 bases from J, the gap between germline ends came to 13 bases. The germline V gene encodes CDR1 SEHNR and CDR2 FQNEAQ (reference sequence). The DNA for the CDR3 is TGTGCCAGCAGCTTAGCGACAGAGTTTCCTAGCACAGATACGCAGTATTTT. Protein sequence: CASSLATEFPSTDTQYF.

This clonotype was recorded many times. This chain's CDR3 is CASSPTRTGWNTEAFF. CDR3 in DNA: TGTGCCAGCAGCCCGACTCGTACAGGGTGGAACACTGAAGCTTTCTTT. The chain carries TRBV4-2 and TRBJ1-1; tentative D call: TRBD1 (6 bases). Trimming shortened V by 4 bases and J by 1 base, and 16 bases separated the two germline ends. Germline V lookup: CDR1 LGHNA, CDR2 YNFKEQ. This CDR3 is 16 amino acids long.

This clonotype was seen at least ten times. The V call is TRBV29-1, the J call TRBJ1-1; the D gene is possibly TRBD1 (5 bases). The V end was cut by 5 bases, the J end by 4 bases, with 14 bases between. Germline CDR1 is SQVTM and CDR2 is ANQGSEA. The CDR3 totals 13 residues. CDR3 loop: CSVYMQGVTEAFF. The DNA of the CDR3 is TGCAGCGTTTATATGCAGGGAGTCACTGAAGCTTTCTTT.